The 18 T cell receptor beta chains presented below share a single source sample, sequenced in a study of tumor-infiltrating lymphocytes in oesophageal squamous cell carcinoma. TCRdb reprocessed the PCR reads with MiXCR, giving one entry per CDR3 protein. The sample yields approximately 18,000 distinct CDR3 sequences, 35% to 45% seen once. The sample comprised esophageal tumor tissue. These receptors were obtained from a male donor with esophageal squamous cell carcinoma.

This chain joins TRBV2 and TRBJ2-5; 8 positions match TRBD2. The CDR3 length is 13 residues. In germline, CDR1 is SNHLY, CDR2 FYNNEI. The J segment lost 4 bases and the V segment lost 10 bases, leaving 8 bases of the junction unmatched. The CDR3 DNA follows: TGTGCCACCACCCGGGGACTAGGAGAGACCCAGTACTTC. Its translation is CATTRGLGETQYF.

This clonotype was picked up a small number of times. The V call is TRBV28, the J call TRBJ1-1; 8 bases fit TRBD1. CDR1 is MDHEN, CDR2 SYDVKM, per germline. V gave up 4 bases and J gave up 1 base; unmatched junction bases: 5. The CDR3 sequence is 15 residues long. In DNA, the CDR3 is TGTGCCAGCAGTTCAGGGGGCCTAGGGAACACTGAAGCTTTCTTT. Translating gives CASSSGGLGNTEAFF. Supplemented by reference TRBV28 and TRBJ1-1, the full variable domain reads DVKVTQSSRYLVKRTGEKVFLECVQDMDHENMFWYRQDPGLGLRLIYFSYDVKMKEKGDIPEGYSVSREKKERFSLILESASTNQTSMYLCASSSGGLGNTEAFFGQGTRLTVV.

This clonotype turned up a few times. This chain links TRBV7-2 with TRBJ2-1; D is uncertain. The CDR3 runs 13 residues. Trimming removed 0 bases from V and 4 bases from J, with 4 bases in between. Germline V gene lookup returns CDR1 SGHTA and CDR2 FQGNSA. The CDR3 DNA follows: TGTGCCAGCAGCTTAGCCCAATACAATGAGCAGTTCTTC. It specifies CASSLAQYNEQFF.

This clonotype was recorded many times. The chain links TRBV7-6 to TRBJ1-3; D not certain. The CDR3 is made up of 14 amino acids. Looked up from germline, CDR1 is SGHVS and CDR2 is FNYEAQ. The V and J ends lost 3 bases and 0 bases respectively, with 6 bases between them. This chain's CDR3 is CASSLDVSGNTIYF. The DNA for the CDR3 is TGTGCCAGCAGCTTGGATGTCTCTGGAAACACCATATATTTT.

The gene calls are TRBV2 and TRBJ2-2; tentatively, D is TRBD2 (6 bases). The V and J ends lost 9 bases and 2 bases respectively, with 13 bases between them. The length of the CDR3 is 14 residues. Germline lookup yields CDR1 SNHLY and CDR2 FYNNEI. As DNA, the CDR3 is TGTGCCAGAGACCGGGAGCTTAACACCGGGGAGCTGTTTTTT. Translated, it gives CARDRELNTGELFF.

The chain carries TRBV28 and TRBJ2-6, with 15 bases that match TRBD2. The J call is uncertain, as TRBJ2-7 better fits the DNA end. The CDR3 length is 21 residues. Germline values: CDR1 MDHEN, CDR2 SYDVKM. CDR3 sequence: CASSFSPGTSGRTLKSYEQYF. DNA of the CDR3: TGTGCCAGCAGTTTCTCCCCCGGGACTAGCGGGAGGACGCTTAAATCCTACGAGCAGTACTTC.

This clonotype was counted at least ten times. The chain recombines TRBV6-1 with TRBJ2-7, with 7 bases aligning to TRBD1. This CDR3 comprises 15 residues. Germline loops: CDR1 MNHNS, CDR2 SASEGT. With V trimmed by 7 bases and J by 0 bases, 9 bases remained unmatched. CDR3 nucleotide sequence: TGTGCCAGCAACCGAGGACAGGTTCGCTCCTACGAGCAGTACTTC. This codes for CASNRGQVRSYEQYF.

This clonotype turned up a few times. The V call is TRBV12-3 or TRBV12-4, the J call TRBJ2-7; no definite D call. The CDR3 runs to 12 residues. V gave up 5 bases and J gave up 0 bases, with 5 bases separating them. CDR3 coding DNA: TGTGCCAGCAGTCCCGGCTCCTACGAGCAGTACTTC. Residues: CASSPGSYEQYF.

In regard to this clonotype: The CDR3 carries no conserved terminal phenylalanine or tryptophan, so it likely arises from a read error. The DNA is omitted, as the CDR3 cannot be located on it reliably, and the CDR3 follows TCRdb's listing. J is TRBJ2-3 and V is TRBV7-2; TRBD1 reflects the table's D call only, with no check against the DNA. Germline lookup yields CDR1 SGHTA and CDR2 FQGNSA. The CDR3 length equals 16 residues, ends included. The CDR3 spells CASSWTRLNYGYTFGS.

The CDR3 DNA follows: TGTGCCAGTACCCTTACAGGGGCGAGCACCGGGGAGCTGTTTTTT. This sequence encodes CASTLTGASTGELFF. The chain recombines TRBV19 with TRBJ2-2; 7 bases align to TRBD1. The germline CDR1 and CDR2 sequences are LNHDA and SQIVND (reference sequence). J lost 4 bases, V lost 7 bases, and 9 bases had no gene match. The CDR3 extends over 15 amino acids.

Points on this clonotype: This may arise from a read error, as a much more abundant clone is one base away. The V call is TRBV5-5, the J call TRBJ2-3; 8 bases agree with TRBD1. The length of the CDR3 is 17 residues. Germline V gene data show CDR1 as SGHKS and CDR2 as YYEKEE (reference sequence). The CDR3 spells CTSSFRSPGGRTDTQYF. CDR3 nucleotides: TGTACCAGCAGCTTTCGGTCCCCAGGGGGCCGCACAGATACGCAGTATTTT.

This rearrangement joins TRBV7-9 to TRBJ2-2, with 10 bases fitting TRBD1. V shed 5 bases, J shed 1 base, and the junction held 7 bases outside the gene matches. Germline V gives CDR1 SEHNR, CDR2 FQNEAQ (reference sequence). The CDR3 covers 17 residues. Here the CDR3 DNA reads TGTGCCAGCAGCCGACAGGACAGGGGGTTGAACACCGGGGAGCTGTTTTTT. This gives the protein CASSRQDRGLNTGELFF.

The chain joins TRBV6-6 to TRBJ2-5, with 13 bases fitting TRBD2. Gene TRBJ2-7 matches the end of the DNA better, so the J call may be wrong. Germline V CDR1 and CDR2: MNHNY, SVGAGI (reference sequence). This CDR3 contains 15 residues. CDR3 nucleotide sequence: TGTGCCAGCAGCCGTACTAGCGGGAGGGCTTACGAGCAGTACTTC. Encoded protein: CASSRTSGRAYEQYF.

Ten or more counts support this clonotype. The V call is TRBV24-1, the J call TRBJ2-7; the D gene could be TRBD1 or TRBD2 (6 bases each). Trimming left V 3 bases short and J 6 bases short, with 14 bases between. CDR1 and CDR2 (germline): KGHDR, SFDVKD. CDR3 size: 14 residues. In nucleotides, the CDR3 is TGTGCCACCAGTGATGGGGGGCTATCTACCGAGCAGTACTTC. It yields the protein CATSDGGLSTEQYF.

The chain recombines TRBV6-6 with TRBJ2-3, with 8 bases identical to TRBD1. The V segment lost 8 bases and the J segment 1 base; nucleotides outside the gene matches: 8. Looked up from germline, CDR1 is MNHNY and CDR2 is SVGAGI (reference sequence). This CDR3 has 15 amino acids. CDR3 nucleotides: TGTGCCAGCTGTTTTGACAGGGGCCGCACAGATACGCAGTATTTT. Translating it yields CASCFDRGRTDTQYF.

This clonotype has only a few counts. The CDR3 DNA sequence: TGTGCCAGCAGCCGTAGCGGTGACCCCTATAATTCACCCCTCCACTTT. Amino acids: CASSRSGDPYNSPLHF. The chain has TRBV11-2 and TRBJ1-6; D not certain. The germline CDR1 and CDR2 sequences are SGHAT and FQNNGV. This CDR3 spans 16 amino acids. V was pared by 5 bases and J by 2 bases, with 13 bases between.

To note about this clonotype: A junction end diverges from the germline sequence, so it may reflect a read error. The J gene is TRBJ2-3, the V gene TRBV7-6; possible D gene TRBD1, 6 bases. The tail of the sequence fits TRBJ2-5 better, so the J call may be wrong. Per germline, CDR1 SGHVS and CDR2 FNYEAQ. The CDR3 is 13 residues long. CDR3 loop: CASSLSGEETQYF. CDR3 DNA: TGTGCTAGCAGCTTATCAGGGGAAGAGACCCAGTACTTC.

This clonotype was detected only a few times. The chain links TRBV7-2 to TRBJ2-5; no firm D call. With the DNA end fitting TRBJ2-1 better, the J assignment may be wrong. Germline V gene sequence: CDR1 SGHTA, CDR2 FQGNSA. The CDR3 length is 15 residues. In DNA form, the CDR3 reads TGTGCCAGCAGCTTAGGAAAGGCCCGTAAAGAGACCCAGTTCTTC. Translation gives CASSLGKARKETQFF.